The 9 T cell receptor beta chains given below trace back to one sample, sequenced in a study of identical twins. MiXCR, run by TCRdb on the 5' RACE reads, gives a single entry per CDR3 protein. This table has hundreds of thousands of distinct CDR3 sequences, approximately 24% appearing once. The sample also formed part of further work on T cells expressing NK-cell markers.

Source material: CD4+ T cells sorted from blood. The source of these receptors is a woman between 18 and 29 years old in good health.

This chain links TRBV5-1 with TRBJ1-2, with TRBD1 as a possible D gene (5 bases). Germline CDR1 SGHRS, CDR2 YFSETQ. V dropped 4 bases and J dropped 8 bases, with 15 bases sitting between them. The CDR3 has 13 amino acids. The CDR3 DNA follows: TGCGCCAGCAGCCACGACAGAGCGTGGGGCTACACCTTC. Protein product: CASSHDRAWGYTF.

The table lists this clonotype with a few counts. The gene calls are TRBV6-6 and TRBJ1-5; a weak D match, TRBD1 (5 bases). The CDR3 has 13 amino acids. Germline lookup yields CDR1 MNHNY and CDR2 SVGAGI (reference sequence). Trimming removed 0 bases from V and 15 bases from J, with 15 bases in between. The CDR3 region has the DNA TGTGCCAGCAGTTACTCGTCGGATCAGGGACGGCATTTT. Translated: CASSYSSDQGRHF.

The chain has TRBV20-1 and TRBJ2-4, with D hard to call. The V end was cut by 1 base, the J end by 0 bases, with 10 bases between. This CDR3 is 15 amino acids long. CDR1 is DFQATT, CDR2 SNEGSKA, per germline (reference sequence). The CDR3 loop reads CSARGGWGAKNIQYF. Written as DNA, the CDR3 is TGCAGTGCTAGAGGCGGTTGGGGAGCCAAAAACATTCAGTACTTC.

This clonotype came up a few times. V usage is TRBV5-1 and J usage is TRBJ1-6; TRBD1 agrees at 8 bases. Germline-derived CDR1 and CDR2 are SGHRS and YFSETQ. V shed 1 base and J 8 bases; nucleotides not matched to a gene: 2. The CDR3 has 14 residues. CDR3 nucleotides: TGCGCCAGCAGCTTGAAGGGACAGGATTCACCCCTCCACTTT. Its translation is CASSLKGQDSPLHF.

This clonotype was found many times. This chain joins TRBV5-1 and TRBJ1-2, with D uncertain. The length of the CDR3 is 11 residues. Germline V gives CDR1 SGHRS, CDR2 YFSETQ. V lost 3 bases to trimming and J lost 2 bases, with 2 bases between them. The CDR3 loop reads CASSSNYGYTF. The CDR3 DNA is TGCGCCAGCAGCTCCAACTATGGCTACACCTTC.

The chain recombines TRBV6-5 with TRBJ1-2; D is possibly TRBD1 (6 bases). This CDR3 comprises 16 residues. Between the trimmed V and J ends, which lost 0 bases and 1 base, there was a span of 12 bases. CDR1 and CDR2 from the germline V gene are MNHEY and SVGAGI. This CDR3 is CASSYSRDTYNYGYTF. The CDR3 bases are TGTGCCAGCAGTTACTCGCGGGACACTTATAACTATGGCTACACCTTC.

This clonotype was observed a few times. The V and J genes are TRBV20-1 and TRBJ2-1, with D perhaps assigned TRBD1 or TRBD2 (6 bases each). Per the germline V gene, CDR1 is DFQATT and CDR2 is SNEGSKA (reference sequence). This CDR3 spans 15 amino acids. V lost 0 bases to trimming and J lost 7 bases, with 16 bases between them. CDR3 DNA: TGCAGTGCTAGAGATGGGAGGACCCAGGGGAATGAGCAGTTCTTC. Encoded protein: CSARDGRTQGNEQFF.

The V gene is TRBV7-9, the J gene TRBJ1-1, with D possibly matching TRBD1 (5 bases). The germline V gene encodes CDR1 SEHNR and CDR2 FQNEAQ (reference sequence). CDR3 size: 14 residues. V lost 8 bases and J lost 8, with 21 bases in between. CDR3 amino acids: CASLNYRKGAEAFF. Here the CDR3 DNA reads TGTGCCAGCCTAAATTATCGTAAAGGGGCCGAAGCTTTCTTT.

This clonotype was picked up a small number of times. The V and J genes are TRBV7-2 and TRBJ2-1; D is possibly TRBD1 or TRBD2 (5 bases each). V was clipped by 4 bases and J by 10 bases, with 17 bases between them. The CDR3 has 14 residues. Germline-derived CDR1 and CDR2 are SGHTA and FQGNSA. CDR3 sequence (DNA): TGTGCCAGCAGCTCCATCTGGGGGAATTTCGAGCAGTTCTTC. Translation: CASSSIWGNFEQFF.